This T cell receptor beta chain was documented in a study of Graves' ophthalmopathy and Graves' hyperthyroidism. This clonotype was detected only a few times. Its antigen is not known. At one boundary the junction diverges from the germline segment, which might be a read error. Amplification targeted the TCR beta CDR3 regions, with RNA transcripts as the source material. Second-round multiplex PCR came after first-round RT-PCR with HTBI primers. MiXCR, run by TCRdb on the multiplex PCR reads, gives a single entry per CDR3 protein. The sample holds 1 million to 1.3 million distinct CDR3 sequences, around a third seen once. CDR3 size: 14 residues. Germline CDR1 and CDR2: SGHTS and YDEGEE. Other autoimmune disease, uncontrolled infection, pregnancy and lactation led to exclusion. General study points: Sensitivity of roughly 64% and specificity of under 85% were achieved by the model that predicted ophthalmopathy progression.

The specimen was peripheral blood or thyroid tissue (not recorded which). The chain recombines TRBV5-8 with TRBJ2-5; weak D call: TRBD2 (5 bases). The TCR was taken from an adult man with Graves' hyperthyroidism. CDR3 sequence reads: CASSLRAAQETQYF. The CDR3 bases are TGCGCCAGCAGCTTGCGAGCGGCACAAGAGACCCAGTACTTC.